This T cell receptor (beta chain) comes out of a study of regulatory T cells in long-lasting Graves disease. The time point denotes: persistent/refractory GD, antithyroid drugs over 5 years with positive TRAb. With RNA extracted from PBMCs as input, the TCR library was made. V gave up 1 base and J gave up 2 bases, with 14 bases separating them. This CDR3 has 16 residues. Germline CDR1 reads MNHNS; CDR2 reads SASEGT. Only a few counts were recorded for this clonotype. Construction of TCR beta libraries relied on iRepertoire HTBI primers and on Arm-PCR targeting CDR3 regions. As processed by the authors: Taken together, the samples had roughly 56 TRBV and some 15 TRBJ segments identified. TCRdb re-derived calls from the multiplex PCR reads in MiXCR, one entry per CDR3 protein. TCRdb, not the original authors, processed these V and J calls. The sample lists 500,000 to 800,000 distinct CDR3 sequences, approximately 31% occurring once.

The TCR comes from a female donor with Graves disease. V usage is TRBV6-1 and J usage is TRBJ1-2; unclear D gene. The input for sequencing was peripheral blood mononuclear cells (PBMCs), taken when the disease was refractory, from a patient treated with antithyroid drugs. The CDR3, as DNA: TGTGCCAGCAGTGAAGGGTCATGGACGGGAAACTATGGCTACACCTTC. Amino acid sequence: CASSEGSWTGNYGYTF.